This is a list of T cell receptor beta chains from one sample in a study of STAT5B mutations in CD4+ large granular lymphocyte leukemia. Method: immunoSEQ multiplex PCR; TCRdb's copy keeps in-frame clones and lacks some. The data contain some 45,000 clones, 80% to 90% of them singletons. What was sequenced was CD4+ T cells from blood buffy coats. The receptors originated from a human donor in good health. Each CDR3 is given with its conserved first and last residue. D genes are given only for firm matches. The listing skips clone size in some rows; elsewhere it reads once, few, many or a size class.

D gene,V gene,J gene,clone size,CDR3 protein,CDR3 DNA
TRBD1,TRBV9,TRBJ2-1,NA,CASSRQGGEQFF,TGTGCCAGCAGCCGACAGGGGGGAGAGCAGTTCTTC
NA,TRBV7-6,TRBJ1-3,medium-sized,CASSLATALSGNTIYF,TGTGCCAGCAGCTTAGCCACGGCTCTCTCTGGAAACACCATATATTTT
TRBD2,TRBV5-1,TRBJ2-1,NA,CASSLGLAGANEQFF,TGCGCCAGCAGCTTGGGACTAGCGGGAGCAAATGAGCAGTTCTTC
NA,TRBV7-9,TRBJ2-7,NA,CASSPIISRSSYEQYF,TGTGCCAGCAGCCCAATCATCAGCAGATCCTCCTACGAGCAGTACTTC
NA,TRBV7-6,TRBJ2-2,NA,CASSRSRAGSGMVVGELFF,TGTGCCAGCAGCCGTTCTAGGGCGGGAAGTGGTATGGTGGTCGGGGAGCTGTTTTTT
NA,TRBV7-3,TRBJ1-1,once,CASSPSPAAAEAFF,TGTGCCAGCAGCCCCTCGCCGGCGGCAGCTGAAGCTTTCTTT
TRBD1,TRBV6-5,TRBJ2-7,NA,CASRRQGVSYEQYF,TGTGCCAGCAGACGACAGGGGGTTTCCTACGAGCAGTACTTC
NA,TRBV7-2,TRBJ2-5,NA,CASSLEGPPLAQYF,TGTGCCAGCAGCTTAGAGGGACCCCCGTTGGCCCAGTACTTC
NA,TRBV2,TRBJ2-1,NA,CASSELRVQIEQFF,TGTGCCAGCAGTGAACTTCGGGTCCAGATTGAGCAGTTCTTC
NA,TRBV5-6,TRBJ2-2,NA,CASSRRRSGTGELFF,TGTGCCAGCAGCCGACGGAGGTCGGGGACCGGGGAGCTGTTTTTT
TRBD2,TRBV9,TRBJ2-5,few,CASSVGGTSGGQETQYF,TGTGCCAGCAGCGTGGGAGGGACTAGCGGGGGGCAAGAGACCCAGTACTTC
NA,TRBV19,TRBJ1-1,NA,CASNLGGGRANTEAFF,TGTGCCAGTAACCTAGGGGGGGGCAGGGCGAACACTGAAGCTTTCTTT
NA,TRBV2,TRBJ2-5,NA,CASSDDSGWETQYF,TGTGCCAGCAGTGACGACTCGGGTTGGGAGACCCAGTACTTC
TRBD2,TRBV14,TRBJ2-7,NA,CASSQERLAGDEQYF,TGTGCCAGCAGCCAAGAGAGACTAGCGGGAGACGAGCAGTACTTC